The clone carrying this T cell receptor beta chain appeared once. The data were taken from a study of blood T cell repertoires in COVID-19. Study-level information: The origin of the acute and convalescent COVID-19 samples was the United States, Italy and Spain. PBMCs, B-cell-depleted T cells, or T cells were the source of the cDNA or gDNA that made up the material.

Per the original data handling: Researchers report that nucleated cell counts were estimated from reference gene primer amplification. Profiling relied on immunoSEQ multiplex PCR, and the TCRdb table lists in-frame clones only, not all of them. V, J and clone size are those of that table, while D and trimming were read from the DNA. This sample yields 8,500 to 13,000 clones, of which approximately 87% are seen a single time; roughly 12% belongs to the top ten. Input material: peripheral blood. The TCR comes from a human donor in a cohort sampled during active COVID-19.

The chain's CDR3 is CASSPQGYNEQFF. In DNA, the CDR3 is TGTGCCAGCAGCCCCCAGGGTTACAATGAGCAGTTCTTC. The J gene is TRBJ2-1, the V gene TRBV7-8, with D tentatively TRBD1 (5 bases). The CDR3 has 13 amino acids. Germline CDR1 and CDR2: SGHVS and FQNEAQ. Trimming cost V 5 bases and J 4 bases, with 9 bases left between them.